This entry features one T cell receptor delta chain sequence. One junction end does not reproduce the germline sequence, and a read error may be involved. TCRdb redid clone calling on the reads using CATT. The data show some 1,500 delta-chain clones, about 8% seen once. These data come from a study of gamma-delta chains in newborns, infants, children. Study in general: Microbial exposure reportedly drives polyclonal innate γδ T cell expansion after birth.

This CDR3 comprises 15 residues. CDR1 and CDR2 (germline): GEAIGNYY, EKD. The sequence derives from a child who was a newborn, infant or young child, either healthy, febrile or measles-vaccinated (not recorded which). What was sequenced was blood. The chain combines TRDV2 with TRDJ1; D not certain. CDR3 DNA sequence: TGTGCCTGTGAAACCTGTGAGAGGAACACCGACAAACTCATCTTT. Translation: CACETCERNTDKLIF.